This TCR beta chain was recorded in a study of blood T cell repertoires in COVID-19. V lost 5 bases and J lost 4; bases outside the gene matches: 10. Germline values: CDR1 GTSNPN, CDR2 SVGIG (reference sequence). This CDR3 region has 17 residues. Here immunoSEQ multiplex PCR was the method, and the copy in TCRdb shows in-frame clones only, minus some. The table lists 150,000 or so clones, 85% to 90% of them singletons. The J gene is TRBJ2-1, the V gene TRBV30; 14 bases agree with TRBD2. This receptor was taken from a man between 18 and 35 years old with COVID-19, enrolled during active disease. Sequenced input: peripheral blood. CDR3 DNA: TGTGCCTGGGCTGGGACTAGCGGGAGAATTTGGTACAATGAGCAGTTCTTC. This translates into CAWAGTSGRIWYNEQFF.